One sample yielded the 14 T cell receptor beta chains listed below, sequenced in a study of graft-versus-host responses after intestinal transplantation (dated by TCRdb to the early 2020s). The library was made by the immunoSEQ multiplex PCR assay. TCRdb provides this immuneACCESS table in a form limited to in-frame rearrangements. Some clones are lacking; in checked studies, under half of them reflect an unresolved V gene, and why the rest are absent is not known. The sample yields about 130,000 clones; about nine tenths were counted once. About 0.19% of the sample rests with the top ten. These receptors' targets are unknown. This specimen's time point label, interpreted: cells obtained before transplantation from donor or recipient. The material sequenced was unstimulated CD4+ T cells sorted from spleen or lymph node cells, taken before intestinal transplant. Receptors were obtained from a human donor who received an intestinal transplant.

About this clone: The DNA is left out, because the CDR3 cannot be placed on it with certainty; the CDR3 is given as TCRdb lists it. This chain joins TRBV19 and TRBJ1-4; TRBD1, the D gene given by the table, was not confirmed from the DNA. CDR1 is LNHDA and CDR2 is SQIVND in the germline V gene (reference sequence). The CDR3 comprises 20 residues, both ends counted. The CDR3 loop is CASSIIPSGRARGRGEKLFF.

The chain links TRBV19 to TRBJ2-2; D may be TRBD1 (6 bases). Per the germline V gene, CDR1 is LNHDA and CDR2 is SQIVND (reference sequence). The V and J ends lost 3 bases and 4 bases respectively, with 12 bases between them. CDR3 length equals 15 residues. The CDR3 bases are TGTGCCAGTAGTATCCACAGGGAGCCCACCGGGGAGCTGTTTTTT. It yields the protein CASSIHREPTGELFF. Complete variable domain (other parts from reference TRBV19 and TRBJ2-2): DGGITQSPKYLFRKEGQNVTLSCEQNLNHDAMYWYRQDPGQGLRLIYYSQIVNDFQKGDIAEGYSVSREKKESFPLTVTSAQKNPTAFYLCASSIHREPTGELFFGEGSRLTVL.

The chain couples TRBV28 to TRBJ2-2; 7 bases map to TRBD1. The germline V gene encodes CDR1 MDHEN and CDR2 SYDVKM. V gave up 8 bases and J gave up 2 bases; unmatched junction bases: 5. The CDR3 totals 14 residues. In DNA, the CDR3 is TGTGCCAGCGGGGGACAGTATAACACCGGGGAGCTGTTTTTT. This encodes CASGGQYNTGELFF. The full variable domain, completed using reference TRBV28 and TRBJ2-2, is DVKVTQSSRYLVKRTGEKVFLECVQDMDHENMFWYRQDPGLGLRLIYFSYDVKMKEKGDIPEGYSVSREKKERFSLILESASTNQTSMYLCASGGQYNTGELFFGEGSRLTVL.

The chain has TRBV10-2 and TRBJ2-1; TRBD2 matches 8 bases. Germline V lookup: CDR1 WSHSY, CDR2 SAAADI. The CDR3 totals 16 residues. The trim removed 6 bases at V and 2 bases at J, leaving 9 bases unmatched. Written as DNA, the CDR3 is TGCGCCAGCAGACCAGCGGGAGAGGTCGCCTACAATGAGCAGTTCTTC. Translated, it gives CASRPAGEVAYNEQFF.

The chain couples TRBV9 to TRBJ2-5; 10 nucleotides align to TRBD1. The CDR3 contains 16 residues. Germline loops: CDR1 SGDLS, CDR2 YYNGEE. J gave up 2 bases and V 3 bases, and 7 bases lay outside the gene matches. CDR3 loop: CASSGRDRGAQETQYF. CDR3 DNA sequence: TGTGCCAGCAGCGGGCGGGACAGGGGAGCGCAAGAGACCCAGTACTTC.

The rearrangement joins TRBV30 to TRBJ2-7; D may be TRBD1 or TRBD2 (6 bases each). The ends were cut back, 1 base at V and 3 bases at J, with 16 bases in the middle. The CDR3 extends over 15 amino acids. CDR1 and CDR2 from the germline V gene are GTSNPN and SVGIG (reference sequence). The CDR3 loop is CAWSDLGRGGYEQYF. The CDR3 DNA sequence: TGTGCCTGGAGTGACCTCGGCAGGGGAGGCTACGAGCAGTACTTC.

The rearrangement links TRBV5-1 to TRBJ1-1; D unresolved. The CDR3 length is 15 residues. CDR1 and CDR2 (germline): SGHRS, YFSETQ. The V gene lost 2 bases and the J gene lost 1 base, with 12 bases spanning the gap. CDR3 loop: CASSLFSAPNTEAFF. CDR3 bases: TGCGCCAGCAGCTTATTTTCAGCCCCGAACACTGAAGCTTTCTTT.

This rearrangement joins TRBV19 to TRBJ1-5; D not resolved. This CDR3 has 15 amino acids. The ends were cut back, 9 bases at V and 0 bases at J, with 15 bases in the middle. The germline gives CDR1 LNHDA, CDR2 SQIVND (reference sequence). For the CDR3, the DNA is TGTGCCAGCCTAGGCGCCTGGGGTAGCAATCAGCCCCAGCATTTT. Encoded protein: CASLGAWGSNQPQHF.

Details on this clone: Other DNA sequences in the same sample also yield this CDR3. The rearrangement uses TRBV5-8 and TRBJ2-3; 10 bases fit TRBD2. From germline, CDR1 is SGHTS and CDR2 YDEGEE. The V and J ends lost 1 base and 1 base, in that order; junction bases with no gene match: 0. This CDR3 region has 15 residues. This CDR3 reads CASSLLAGGTDTQYF. The CDR3 DNA reads as TGTGCCAGCAGCTTGCTAGCGGGAGGCACAGATACGCAGTATTTT.

On this clone itself: One junction end does not reproduce the germline sequence, and a read error may be involved. V and J are TRBV5-6 and TRBJ2-7, with D perhaps being TRBD1 or TRBD2 (5 bases each). There are 15 residues in the CDR3. Germline values: CDR1 SGHDT, CDR2 YYEEEE. CDR3 sequence: CASRLGPNGAHEQYF. The CDR3 DNA reads as TGTGCCAGCAGGTTGGGACCGAATGGGGCCCACGAGCAGTACTTC.

The gene calls are TRBV6-5 and TRBJ2-5; TRBD2 agrees at 7 bases. The ends lost 6 bases at V and 5 bases at J; junction bases unmatched: 3. CDR1 and CDR2 from the germline V gene are MNHEY and SVGAGI. The CDR3 totals 12 residues. The CDR3 here is CASSPGGETQYF. In nucleotides, the CDR3 is TGTGCCAGCAGCCCCGGGGGGGAGACCCAGTACTTC.

The chain combines TRBV19 with TRBJ2-3, with 7 bases matching TRBD2. This CDR3 has 12 amino acids. V lost 8 bases, J lost 7 bases, and 6 bases stayed unmatched. Germline V gene sequence: CDR1 LNHDA, CDR2 SQIVND (reference sequence). The CDR3: CASSREDHTQYF. The CDR3 DNA reads as TGTGCCAGTTCCCGGGAGGACCATACGCAGTATTTT.

The chain is built from TRBV4-3 and TRBJ2-7; a weak D match, TRBD2 (6 bases). This CDR3 has 15 residues. CDR1 and CDR2 from the germline V gene are LGHNA and YSLEER. Trimming shortened V by 0 bases and J by 2 bases, and 11 bases separated the two germline ends. In nucleotides, the CDR3 is TGCGCCAGCAGCCAAGAAGGAGGGTTACCCTACGAGCAGTACTTC. As protein: CASSQEGGLPYEQYF.

The V call is TRBV29-1, the J call TRBJ1-1; the D gene is possibly TRBD1 (6 bases). This CDR3 comprises 11 residues. V was clipped by 6 bases and J by 7 bases, with 12 bases between them. Germline assignment: CDR1 SQVTM and CDR2 ANQGSEA. CDR3 sequence: CSVRGGGEAFF. The CDR3 DNA is TGCAGCGTCCGAGGGGGGGGTGAAGCTTTCTTT.